This T cell receptor beta chain was documented in a study of blood T cell repertoires in COVID-19. About the study: Spain, Italy and the United States supplied samples that represented acute and convalescent COVID-19. PBMCs, B-cell-depleted T cells, or T cells provided the cDNA or gDNA that made up the material.

This clone was counted a few times. V lost 2 bases and J lost 0; bases outside the gene matches: 4. This CDR3 comprises 16 residues. CDR1 and CDR2 (germline): MNHNS, SASEGT. Original processing notes: Estimation of nucleated cell counts relied on the amplification of reference gene primers. The table came from immunoSEQ multiplex PCR; TCRdb's copy has only in-frame clones and leaves some out. V, J and clone size were drawn from that table, and D and trimming were deduced from the DNA. The repertoire includes roughly 79,000 clones, less than 90% of them detected once, and 3.5% to 4% sits in the top ten.

Sequencing was performed on peripheral blood. J is TRBJ2-1 and V is TRBV6-1; 7 bases are shared with TRBD2. This TCR was sampled from a man aged 45-65 years with acute or convalescent COVID-19. The CDR3, as DNA: TGTGCCAGCAGTGAAAGGGAGGGATCCTCCTACAATGAGCAGTTCTTC. It specifies CASSEREGSSYNEQFF.